This TCR beta chain was retrieved from a study of cytomegalovirus exposure and HLA in healthy donors. Study observations and caveats: One cluster of highly shared sequence variants probably arose as a sequencing artifact. Per published reports, the classifier diagnosed cytomegalovirus status with high specificity and sensitivity. Presence/absence comparisons presumed near-even sequencing depth among donors.

Germline V gene sequence: CDR1 MGHRA, CDR2 YSYEKL. The CDR3 runs 14 residues. Trimming took off 4 bases at V and 7 bases at J, with 14 bases between the two ends. This clone has more than one count but fewer than ten. No antigen is known for it. PCR employed 60 Vbeta and 13 Jbeta primers. Generated by immunoSEQ multiplex PCR, the TCRdb table keeps only in-frame clones and is missing some. This table holds about 240,000 clones, approximately 82% found once. This receptor was taken from a woman aged 55 to 70 in good health and CMV-seropositive. This chain joins TRBV4-1 and TRBJ1-3; a possible D gene is TRBD1 (6 bases). Sequencing was performed on PBMCs. DNA for the CDR3: TGCGCCAGCAGCCCCCCATTCCAGGGGAACACCATATATTTT. It is translated as CASSPPFQGNTIYF.